Below are 5 T cell receptor beta chains sequenced from a single sample in a study of OX40 agonist ivuxolimab in advanced cancers. Some clones are missing from TCRdb's copy, which holds only in-frame ones; the method was immunoSEQ multiplex PCR. The sample records under 45,000 clones, 70% to 85% being singletons. The sequencing here drew on CD4+ or CD8+ T cells sorted from blood, taken in a trial of the OX40 agonist ivuxolimab. These TCRs come from an adult with an advanced solid tumor such as melanoma, head and neck, liver or kidney cancer.

The gene calls are TRBV28 and TRBJ1-2; TRBD1 matches 7 bases. The CDR3 totals 13 residues. Trimming removed 4 bases from V and 2 bases from J; junction bases left unmatched: 1. Per germline, CDR1 MDHEN and CDR2 SYDVKM. For the CDR3, the DNA is TGTGCCAGCAGTTGGACAGGCAACTATGGCTACACCTTC. This translates into CASSWTGNYGYTF.

V is TRBV7-2 and J is TRBJ1-1; maybe TRBD1 (6 bases). V was clipped by 2 bases and J by 4 bases, with 14 bases between them. CDR3 length: 15 residues. Germline values: CDR1 SGHTA, CDR2 FQGNSA. In DNA, the CDR3 is TGTGCCAGCAGCTTACAGAACGGGGGCGGCACTGAAGCTTTCTTT. This translates into CASSLQNGGGTEAFF.

The chain couples TRBV19 to TRBJ2-7; maybe TRBD2 (6 bases). The CDR3 loop spans 13 amino acids. The germline V gene encodes CDR1 LNHDA and CDR2 SQIVND (reference sequence). Trimming pared 5 bases from V and 3 bases from J, leaving 11 bases between. In nucleotides, the CDR3 is TGTGCCAGTAGTGCTGGGGAGGTCTACGAGCAGTACTTC. It specifies CASSAGEVYEQYF.

V is TRBV15 and J is TRBJ2-5; no definite D call. The CDR3 spans 15 residues. V gave up 1 base and J gave up 3 bases, with 12 bases separating them. The germline gives CDR1 LNHNV, CDR2 YYDKDF (reference sequence). The CDR3 coding sequence is TGTGCCACCAGCAGAGTATCCCTTCGGGAAGAGACCCAGTACTTC. This gives the protein CATSRVSLREETQYF.

The V and J genes are TRBV7-3 and TRBJ2-3; 7 positions agree with TRBD1. The CDR3 is 18 amino acids. Germline CDR1 is SGHTA and CDR2 is FQGTGA. Trimming at V came to 0 bases and at J to 5 bases, leaving 14 bases not matched to a gene. The CDR3 sequence: CASSLTWTGFGSGDTQYF. DNA of the CDR3: TGTGCCAGCAGCTTAACGTGGACAGGTTTCGGTTCCGGAGATACGCAGTATTTT.